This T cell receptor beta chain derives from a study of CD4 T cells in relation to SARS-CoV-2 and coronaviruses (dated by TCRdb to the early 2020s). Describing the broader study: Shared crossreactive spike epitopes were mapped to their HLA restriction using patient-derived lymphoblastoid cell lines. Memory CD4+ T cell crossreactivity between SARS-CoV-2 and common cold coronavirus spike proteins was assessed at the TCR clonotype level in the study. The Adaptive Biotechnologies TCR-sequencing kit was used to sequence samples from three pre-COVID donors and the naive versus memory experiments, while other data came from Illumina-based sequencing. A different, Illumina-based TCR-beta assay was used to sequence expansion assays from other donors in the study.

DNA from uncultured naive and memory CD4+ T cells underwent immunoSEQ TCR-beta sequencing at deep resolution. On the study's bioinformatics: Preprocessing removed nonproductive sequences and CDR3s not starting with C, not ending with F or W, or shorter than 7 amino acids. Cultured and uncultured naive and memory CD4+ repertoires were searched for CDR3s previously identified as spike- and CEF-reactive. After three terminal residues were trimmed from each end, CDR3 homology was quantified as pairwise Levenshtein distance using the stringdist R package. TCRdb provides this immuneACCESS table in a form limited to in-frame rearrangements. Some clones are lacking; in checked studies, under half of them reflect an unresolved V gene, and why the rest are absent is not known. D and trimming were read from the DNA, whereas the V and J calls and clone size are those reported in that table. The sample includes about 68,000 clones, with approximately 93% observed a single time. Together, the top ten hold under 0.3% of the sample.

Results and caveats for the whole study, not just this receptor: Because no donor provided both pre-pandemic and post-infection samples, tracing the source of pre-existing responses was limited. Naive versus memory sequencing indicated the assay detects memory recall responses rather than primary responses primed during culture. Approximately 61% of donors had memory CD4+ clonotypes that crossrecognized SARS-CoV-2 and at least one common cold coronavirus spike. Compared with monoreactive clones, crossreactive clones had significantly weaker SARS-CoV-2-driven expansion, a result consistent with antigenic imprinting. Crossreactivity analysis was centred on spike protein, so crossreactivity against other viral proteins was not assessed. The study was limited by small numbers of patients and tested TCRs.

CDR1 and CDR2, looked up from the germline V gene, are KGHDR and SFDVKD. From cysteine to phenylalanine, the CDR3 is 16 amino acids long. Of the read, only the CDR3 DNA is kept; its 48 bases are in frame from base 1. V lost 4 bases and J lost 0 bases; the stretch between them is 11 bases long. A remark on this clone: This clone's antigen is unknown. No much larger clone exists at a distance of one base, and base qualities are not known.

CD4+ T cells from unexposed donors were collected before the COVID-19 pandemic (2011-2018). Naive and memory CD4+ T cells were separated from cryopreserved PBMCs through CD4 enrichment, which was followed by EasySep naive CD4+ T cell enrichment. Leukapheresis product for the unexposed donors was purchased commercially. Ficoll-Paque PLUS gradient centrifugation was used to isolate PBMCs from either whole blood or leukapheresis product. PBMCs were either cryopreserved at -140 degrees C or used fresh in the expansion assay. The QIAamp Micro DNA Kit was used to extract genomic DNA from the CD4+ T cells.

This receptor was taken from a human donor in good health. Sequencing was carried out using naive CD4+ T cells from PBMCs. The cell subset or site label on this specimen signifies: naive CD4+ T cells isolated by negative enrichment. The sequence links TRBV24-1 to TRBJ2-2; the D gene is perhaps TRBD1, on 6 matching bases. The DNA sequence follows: TGTGCCACCAGTGAATACGGGACACCGAACACCGGGGAGCTGTTTTTT. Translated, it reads CATSEYGTPNTGELFF.